Described below is a single TCR beta chain sequence and its context. A read error may produce the germline difference seen at one junction end. These data belong to a study of molecular identifiers for immune sequencing clone quantification. CDR1 and CDR2 from the germline V gene are GTSNPN and SVGIG (reference sequence). CDR3 length: 13 amino acids. Sorting recovered naive CD8 T cells on a CD8+CD4-CCR7+CD45RA+ profile. Methods described previously were used for bulk TCR libraries, and listed TCR primers were applied. Using its own MiXCR run on the PCR reads, TCRdb lists one record per CDR3 protein. The profile covers around 86,000 distinct CDR3 sequences, with roughly 20% appearing a single time and about 0.85% taken by the ten largest.

This sequence originates from a human donor in good health. Some libraries in this study had Jurkat cell RNA spiked in. Sample: naive CD8+ T cells from blood, with Jurkat cell RNA spiked in. Subset specified: FACS-sorted CD8+CD4-CCR7+CD45RA+ naive T cells. The rearrangement uses TRBV30 and TRBJ2-7; D tentatively fits TRBD1 or TRBD2 (5 bases each). The CDR3 region is CAWSSGAVYEHYF. CDR3 DNA: TGCGCCTGGAGTTCCGGGGCCGTCTACGAGCATTACTTC.